This T cell receptor beta chain was documented in a study of T cell repertoires in cytomegalovirus infection. TCRdb itself ran the reads through MiXCR, one entry per CDR3 protein. The data contain a few hundred thousand distinct CDR3 sequences, approximately 40% of them seen just once; the ten biggest clones take up roughly 50%. CDR1 and CDR2 from the germline V gene are MNHNS and SASEGT. V lost 6 bases and J lost 5; bases outside the gene matches: 4. This CDR3 spans 14 amino acids. Notes on this clonotype: The target antigen is unknown.

The chain uses TRBV6-1 and TRBJ1-4, with 9 bases that match TRBD1. This TCR was sampled from a human donor in good health (CMV status not recorded). Some clones in this sample may be carry-over from other donors' samples. Material: cultured PBMCs, obtained from culture after CMV antigen stimulation. The CDR3 sequence: CASRTGTGNEKLFF. The CDR3 bases are TGTGCCAGCAGGACCGGGACAGGGAATGAAAAACTGTTTTTT.